The 5 T cell receptor beta chains reported below all come from one sample, sequenced in a study of blood T cell repertoires in COVID-19. Only in-frame clones appear in the TCRdb table, and some are missing; sequencing was by immunoSEQ multiplex PCR. Seen here are more than 110,000 clones, over 75% observed once, and the top ten hold less than 3%. The source material was PBMCs or T cells enriched from blood (not recorded which). Every receptor here comes from a woman aged 45-60 years who had recovered from COVID-19.

This clone has just one count. The J gene is TRBJ2-7, the V gene TRBV28; TRBD2 might be the D (6 bases). The CDR3 extends over 13 amino acids. Trimming cost V 5 bases and J 5 bases, with 13 bases left between them. Germline-derived CDR1 and CDR2 are MDHEN and SYDVKM. The CDR3 spells CASSPSGLHEQYF. CDR3 bases: TGTGCCAGCAGTCCATCGGGACTCCACGAGCAGTACTTC.

V gene TRBV7-6 combines with J gene TRBJ2-5, with D perhaps matching TRBD2 (5 bases). CDR1 SGHVS and CDR2 FNYEAQ come from the germline V gene. With 3 bases removed from V and 5 bases from J, the gap between germline ends came to 10 bases. This CDR3 is 13 amino acids long. The CDR3 region is CASSLGGLETQYF. For the CDR3, the DNA is TGTGCCAGCAGCTTGGGCGGGCTGGAGACCCAGTACTTC.

This clone showed up just once. The chain employs TRBV6-5 and TRBJ2-7, with TRBD2 identical over 8 bases. J was trimmed by 0 bases and V by 6 bases; bases with no gene match: 7. The CDR3 consists of 15 residues. CDR1 MNHEY and CDR2 SVGAGI come from the germline V gene. CDR3 amino acids: CASSVIAGSSYEQYF. CDR3 in DNA: TGTGCCAGCAGCGTGATAGCGGGGAGCTCCTACGAGCAGTACTTC.

The J gene is TRBJ1-6, the V gene TRBV27; tentatively, D is TRBD1 (5 bases). The CDR3 runs 15 residues. Trimming shortened V by 6 bases and J by 7 bases, and 16 bases separated the two germline ends. Germline lookup yields CDR1 MNHEY and CDR2 SMNVEV (reference sequence). The CDR3 bases are TGTGCCAGCAGACCCCCGGGGGGAGAGAATTCACCCCTCCACTTT. Protein: CASRPPGGENSPLHF.

The chain is built from TRBV4-2 and TRBJ2-7, with D possibly matching TRBD2 (6 bases). The V and J ends lost 6 bases and 2 bases respectively, with 11 bases between them. This CDR3 is 13 amino acids long. Germline V gene lookup returns CDR1 LGHNA and CDR2 YNFKEQ. The CDR3 protein is CASRGDSAYEQYF. The CDR3, as DNA: TGTGCCAGCAGGGGGGACTCAGCCTACGAGCAGTACTTC.